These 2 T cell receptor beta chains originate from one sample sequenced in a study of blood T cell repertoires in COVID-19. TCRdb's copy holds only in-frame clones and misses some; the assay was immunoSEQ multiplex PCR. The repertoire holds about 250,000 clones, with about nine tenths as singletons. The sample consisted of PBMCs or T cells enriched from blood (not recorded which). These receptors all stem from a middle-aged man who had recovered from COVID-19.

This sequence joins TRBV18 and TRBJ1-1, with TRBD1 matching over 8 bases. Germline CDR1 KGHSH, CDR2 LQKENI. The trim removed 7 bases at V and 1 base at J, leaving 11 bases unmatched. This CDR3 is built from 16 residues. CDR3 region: CASYPGTGIKNTEAFF. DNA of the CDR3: TGTGCCAGCTACCCCGGGACAGGAATTAAGAACACTGAAGCTTTCTTT. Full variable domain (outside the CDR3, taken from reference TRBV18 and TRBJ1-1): NAGVMQNPRHLVRRRGQEARLRCSPMKGHSHVYWYRQLPEEGLKFMVYLQKENIIDESGMPKERFSAEFPKEGPSILRIQQVVRGDSAAYFCASYPGTGIKNTEAFFGQGTRLTVV.

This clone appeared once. In DNA, the CDR3 is TGTGCCAGCAGTTACAGCGGCATGAAGCGGGGGGGTCCCTACGAGCAGTACTTC. This sequence encodes CASSYSGMKRGGPYEQYF. This chain connects TRBV6-7 to TRBJ2-7, with 10 bases aligning to TRBD2. TRBV6-7 is reported as an ORF; its role is uncertain. This CDR3 has 18 amino acids. The J segment lost 2 bases and the V segment lost 2 bases, leaving 12 bases of the junction unmatched.